This T cell receptor (beta chain) stems from a study of shared clonotypes between healthy human individuals. About the research overall: Per donor, CD8 memory used one plate, CD8 naive used two, CD4 memory used three and CD4 naive used three.

General study findings and limits: For naive CD4 cells, 5% to 6.5% of clonotypes were shared across a few donors.

Note on this clone: Its antigen is as yet unknown.

Assay used: immunoSEQ multiplex PCR; TCRdb lists only in-frame clones, some missing. The sample consists of millions of clones, over 85% of them appearing once. Division of CD4+ cells produced a CD45RA+ naive subset and a CD45RA-negative memory subset. V gave up 2 bases and J gave up 2 bases, with 10 bases separating them. The CDR3 length is 14 residues. CDR1 is MNHEY, CDR2 SMNVEV, per germline (reference sequence). Sequenced: naive CD4+ T cells sorted from blood. Subset in this sample: CD45RA+ positively selected. V usage is TRBV27 and J usage is TRBJ2-7, with a tentative D call TRBD2 (6 bases). This clonotype was obtained from a man between 18 and 35 years old in good health. Here the CDR3 DNA reads TGTGCCAGCAGTTTAACTAGCATCCCCTACGAGCAGTACTTC. It encodes CASSLTSIPYEQYF.